Listed below are T cell receptor beta chains from one sample, sequenced in a study of OX40 agonist ivuxolimab in advanced cancers. Profiled with immunoSEQ multiplex PCR; TCRdb holds only in-frame clones, not every one. The repertoire holds roughly 34,000 clones, with less than 85% as singletons. Sequenced here: CD4+ or CD8+ T cells sorted from blood, sampled in a trial of the OX40 agonist ivuxolimab. The receptors were sampled from an adult with an advanced solid tumor such as melanoma, head and neck, liver or kidney cancer. CDR3s include the opening cysteine and the closing phenylalanine or tryptophan. A D gene is named only where the DNA matches it firmly. Some rows have no size entry. The others give once, few or many, or a class for an expanded clone.

CDR3: CASSDPDSPLHF
DNA: TGCGCCAGCAGTGACCCAGATTCACCCCTCCACTTT
V: TRBV10-1
size: -
D: -
J: TRBJ1-6

CDR3: CAYDRDTEAFF
DNA: TGTGCCTATGACAGGGACACTGAAGCTTTCTTT
V: TRBV30
size: -
D: TRBD1
J: TRBJ1-1

CDR3: CASSPQGADSPLHF
DNA: TGTGCCAGCTCACCACAGGGGGCTGATTCACCCCTCCACTTT
V: TRBV18
size: -
D: TRBD1
J: TRBJ1-6

CDR3: CASSLGGSGEAFF
DNA: TGTGCCAGCAGCTTAGGAGGATCGGGGGAAGCTTTCTTT
V: TRBV11-3
size: few
D: -
J: TRBJ1-1

CDR3: CASKLGPLGEQYF
DNA: TGCGCCAGCAAGTTAGGACCCTTGGGGGAGCAGTACTTC
V: TRBV5-1
size: -
D: -
J: TRBJ2-7

CDR3: CASSFSGSYTQYF
DNA: TGTGCCAGCAGCTTTTCGGGGAGCTATACGCAGTATTTT
V: TRBV28
size: -
D: -
J: TRBJ2-3

CDR3: CASSPRTTEAFF
DNA: TGTGCCAGCAGCCCCCGGACAACTGAAGCTTTCTTT
V: TRBV7-2
size: once
D: -
J: TRBJ1-1

CDR3: CASSLSGISTDTQYF
DNA: TGTGCCAGCAGTTTATCTGGGATAAGCACAGATACGCAGTATTTT
V: TRBV27
size: -
D: -
J: TRBJ2-3

CDR3: CASSLRGGLSYEQYF
DNA: TGTGCCAGCAGTTTACGGGGGGGGCTCTCCTACGAGCAGTACTTC
V: TRBV28
size: -
D: TRBD2
J: TRBJ2-7

CDR3: CASSYGTGNQPQHF
DNA: TGTGCCAGCAGTTACGGGACGGGGAATCAGCCCCAGCATTTT
V: TRBV5-6
size: -
D: -
J: TRBJ1-5

CDR3: CASSEQGAFEKLFF
DNA: TGTGCCAGCAGTGAACAGGGGGCGTTTGAAAAACTGTTTTTT
V: TRBV2
size: once
D: TRBD1
J: TRBJ1-4

CDR3: CAWSVLFEYEQYF
DNA: TGTGCCTGGAGTGTCCTGTTTGAATACGAGCAGTACTTC
V: TRBV30
size: few
D: -
J: TRBJ2-7

CDR3: CASSQESGGLETQYF
DNA: TGCGCCAGCAGCCAAGAGTCTGGAGGGCTCGAGACCCAGTACTTC
V: TRBV4-1
size: -
D: -
J: TRBJ2-5

CDR3: CASSQPGQGGDYGYTF
DNA: TGTGCCAGCAGCCAACCTGGACAGGGAGGGGACTATGGCTACACCTTC
V: TRBV7-8
size: -
D: TRBD1
J: TRBJ1-2

CDR3: CAVWGAENIQYF
DNA: TGTGCCGTCTGGGGGGCCGAGAACATTCAGTACTTC
V: TRBV19
size: -
D: -
J: TRBJ2-4

CDR3: CASSLPRGVGETQYF
DNA: TGTGCCAGCAGCTTACCCCGAGGGGTTGGAGAGACCCAGTACTTC
V: TRBV7-9
size: -
D: -
J: TRBJ2-5

CDR3: CASEGVLYEQYF
DNA: TGTGCCAGCGAAGGGGTTCTTTACGAGCAGTACTTC
V: TRBV7-9
size: -
D: -
J: TRBJ2-7

CDR3: CAWLPVGNEKLFF
DNA: TGTGCCTGGCTTCCAGTAGGGAATGAAAAACTGTTTTTT
V: TRBV30
size: few
D: -
J: TRBJ1-4

CDR3: CASGLGVSNQPQHF
DNA: TGTGCCAGCGGTCTGGGGGTAAGCAATCAGCCCCAGCATTTT
V: TRBV7-9
size: -
D: -
J: TRBJ1-5

CDR3: CASSYSGTKYGYTF
DNA: TGTGCCAGCAGTTACTCTGGGACAAAGTATGGCTACACCTTC
V: TRBV6-5
size: -
D: -
J: TRBJ1-2

CDR3: CASSQAGYYDGYTF
DNA: TGTGCCAGCAGCCAAGCAGGGTACTATGATGGCTACACCTTC
V: TRBV14
size: -
D: -
J: TRBJ1-2

CDR3: CASRLLAGTHYEQYF
DNA: TGTGCCAGCAGACTTCTAGCGGGGACTCACTACGAGCAGTACTTC
V: TRBV7-8
size: -
D: TRBD2
J: TRBJ2-7

CDR3: CASRPNWDRTNTEAFF
DNA: TGTGCCAGCAGACCAAATTGGGACAGAACTAACACTGAAGCTTTCTTT
V: TRBV7-9
size: few
D: TRBD1
J: TRBJ1-1